The clone carrying this T cell receptor beta chain was detected ten times or more. Its cognate antigen is unknown. The sample belongs to a study of tumor-infiltrating lymphocytes in primary liver carcinoma. Overall study: Tumor staging was T1-T3 N0M0; sizes spanned about 4 to 10 cm across. Overall study findings and caveats: When set against blood, tumors had a significantly higher top-250-clone fraction (p = 0.039). Researchers report that only about 7.5-24% of top clones turned up in all five tumor regions.

Joint extraction of RNA and DNA used roughly 17-32 mg of bulk tissue that was unsorted. Chronic HBV infection, which was untreated, was present in the patients. cDNA specific to TCR beta was made from about 0.45 ug of total RNA, with a constant-region primer employed for priming. Libraries of TCR beta came from three nested multiplex PCR rounds with slightly modified ARM-PCR. The first two PCR rounds used TRBV1-TRBV30 forward primers with a C-beta reverse primer, approximately 11 cycles each. One entry per CDR3 protein results from TCRdb running MiXCR on the multiplex PCR reads. Of about 74,000 distinct CDR3 sequences listed, approximately 70% are singletons. The V gene's germline CDR1 is MGHRA and CDR2 YSYEKL. V lost 3 bases and J 4 bases, leaving 14 bases between the germline ends. The CDR3 has 15 residues.

The sequence came from a man aged 35 to 55 with primary liver carcinoma and hepatitis B virus infection. The material sequenced was liver tumor tissue from sampling region 4. The subset denotes: tumor region T4, right-lateral pole. This chain connects TRBV4-1 to TRBJ2-3; D is perhaps TRBD2 (5 bases). The CDR3 region is CASSHTLAQSDTQYF. DNA for the CDR3: TGCGCCAGCAGCCACACTCTAGCCCAATCAGATACGCAGTATTTT.